Given below is one TCR beta chain in context. Its cognate antigen is unknown. The CDR3 runs to 16 residues. Germline trimming cut 3 bases from V and 8 bases from J; bases unmatched to any gene: 7. From germline, CDR1 is MDHEN and CDR2 SYDVKM. This specimen belongs to a study of shared clonotypes between healthy human individuals. Regarding the study as a whole: In this cohort, only blood was sampled, and tissue repertoires likely differ.

Repertoires were generated with immunoSEQ multiplex PCR, while TCRdb's copy carries only in-frame clones and drops some. This table holds more than 450,000 clones, approximately 85% found once. The receptor comes from a woman in her 40s in good health. Some clones in this sample may be carry-over from other donors' samples. The specimen was PBMCs. The chain joins TRBV28 to TRBJ2-1; TRBD2 matches 13 bases. The CDR3 DNA is TGTGCCAGCAGTTTGATCGGACTAGCGGGAGCATATGAGCAGTTCTTC. Translated, it gives CASSLIGLAGAYEQFF.